The 28 T cell receptor beta chains below were found in one sample sequenced in a study of blood T cell repertoires in COVID-19. Sequenced by immunoSEQ multiplex PCR; TCRdb stores in-frame clones only, minus some. The sample has about 290,000 clones; around 86% are singletons. Material: peripheral blood. The receptors stem from a woman in her 30s with active or convalescent COVID-19.

The chain couples TRBV7-2 to TRBJ2-5; D may be TRBD2 (6 bases). The CDR3 extends over 15 amino acids. The V gene's germline CDR1 is SGHTA and CDR2 FQGNSA. Trimming pared 4 bases from V and 2 bases from J, leaving 14 bases between. CDR3 nucleotides: TGTGCCAGCAGCTCGGGACTGAGAATACAAGAGACCCAGTACTTC. Its protein product is CASSSGLRIQETQYF.

The rearrangement links TRBV4-1 to TRBJ1-2; D is unclear. Trimming removed 0 bases at V and 6 bases at J, with 14 bases between. Germline V CDR1 and CDR2: MGHRA, YSYEKL. CDR3 length: 15 residues. The CDR3 nucleotides read TGCGCCAGCAGCCAAGACATGGCTCCCCGGGATGGCTACACCTTC. Translating it yields CASSQDMAPRDGYTF.

This clone came up once. The chain joins TRBV4-2 to TRBJ1-3; 7 bases line up with TRBD1. The CDR3 has 16 amino acids. The ends lost 0 bases at V and 7 bases at J; junction bases unmatched: 9. CDR1 and CDR2 (germline): LGHNA, YNFKEQ. The CDR3 here is CASSQDRTGLWNTIYF. CDR3 DNA sequence: TGTGCCAGCAGCCAAGATAGGACAGGTCTGTGGAACACCATATATTTT.

CDR3 loop: CASSQDRGTSIDGYTF. The CDR3 nucleotides are TGTGCCAGCAGCCAAGATAGGGGGACAAGTATAGATGGCTACACCTTC. V usage is TRBV3-1 (or the pseudogene TRBV3-2) and J usage is TRBJ1-2; a weak D match, TRBD1 (6 bases). Trimming cost V 0 bases and J 6 bases, with 17 bases left between them. CDR3 length: 16 amino acids. Per germline, CDR1 LGHDT and CDR2 YNNKEL (reference sequence).

The chain combines TRBV28 with TRBJ1-4; 9 bases map to TRBD1. The CDR3 consists of 15 residues. V dropped 5 bases and J dropped 5; count of bases not matched to a gene: 6. CDR1 MDHEN and CDR2 SYDVKM come from the germline V gene. The CDR3 nucleotides are TGTGCCAGCAGTGGGCCGGGACAGGGCAATGAAAAACTGTTTTTT. Amino acids: CASSGPGQGNEKLFF. Full variable domain (remainder filled in from reference TRBV28 and TRBJ1-4): DVKVTQSSRYLVKRTGEKVFLECVQDMDHENMFWYRQDPGLGLRLIYFSYDVKMKEKGDIPEGYSVSREKKERFSLILESASTNQTSMYLCASSGPGQGNEKLFFGSGTQLSVL.

V and J are TRBV29-1 and TRBJ1-1; D is unresolved. CDR3 length equals 11 residues. Germline V gives CDR1 SQVTM, CDR2 ANQGSEA. V lost 3 bases and J 5 bases, leaving 7 bases between the germline ends. DNA of the CDR3: TGCAGCGTTGATAAGCGAACTGAAGCTTTCTTT. This sequence encodes CSVDKRTEAFF.

The rearrangement links TRBV9 to TRBJ2-2; the match to TRBD2 covers 9 bases. This CDR3 comprises 17 residues. CDR1 SGDLS and CDR2 YYNGEE come from the germline V gene. J gave up 4 bases and V 4 bases, and 11 bases lay outside the gene matches. The CDR3 DNA reads TGTGCCAGCAGCCCTAGGGGCGGGGGGGCTAGCACCGGGGAGCTGTTTTTT. Translating gives CASSPRGGGASTGELFF.

The rearrangement links TRBV14 to TRBJ1-4; 7 nucleotides agree with TRBD1. This CDR3 has 16 amino acids. The germline V gene has CDR1 SGHDN and CDR2 FVKESK. J gave up 7 bases and V 1 base, and 9 bases lay outside the gene matches. Here the CDR3 reads CASSQGGRQGVEKLFF. The CDR3 DNA reads as TGTGCCAGCAGCCAAGGCGGTCGACAGGGAGTTGAAAAACTGTTTTTT.

This chain connects TRBV7-2 to TRBJ2-1; TRBD2 agrees at 13 bases. The CDR3 covers 14 residues. CDR1 is SGHTA, CDR2 FQGNSA, per germline. With 5 bases clipped from V and 15 bases from J, the junction kept 10 bases outside the gene matches. This CDR3 is CASSREGTSGDRFF. For the CDR3, the DNA is TGTGCCAGCAGCCGCGAGGGGACTAGCGGGGATCGGTTCTTC.

This clone was counted between two and nine times. The J gene is TRBJ1-1, the V gene TRBV24-1, with 8 nucleotides matching TRBD1. The CDR3 runs to 19 residues. The V and J ends lost 5 bases and 3 bases, in that order; junction bases with no gene match: 19. Germline V lookup: CDR1 KGHDR, CDR2 SFDVKD. CDR3 in amino acids: CATSVFTGGRVGLDTEAFF. Here the CDR3 DNA reads TGTGCCACCAGTGTTTTTACAGGGGGAAGGGTGGGTTTGGACACTGAAGCTTTCTTT.

The rearrangement links TRBV7-9 to TRBJ2-5; 11 bases match TRBD2. J was trimmed by 4 bases and V by 4 bases; bases with no gene match: 2. CDR1 SEHNR and CDR2 FQNEAQ come from the germline V gene (reference sequence). The CDR3 is made up of 14 amino acids. CDR3 DNA: TGTGCCAGCAGCTCCACTAGCGGGGGAGAGACCCAGTACTTC. This codes for CASSSTSGGETQYF.

The table lists this clone with a few counts. The chain uses TRBV28 and TRBJ1-2, with D perhaps matching TRBD1 (5 bases). Germline V gives CDR1 MDHEN, CDR2 SYDVKM. The CDR3 is 15 amino acids. V was shortened by 6 bases and J by 0 bases, with 14 bases between the two germline ends. The CDR3 sequence: CASSRQPRSNYGYTF. The CDR3 DNA follows: TGTGCCAGCAGCCGACAGCCCCGTTCTAACTATGGCTACACCTTC.

Only a few counts were recorded for this clone. The rearrangement uses TRBV7-8 and TRBJ1-6, with D hard to call. The V gene lost 7 bases and the J gene lost 9 bases, with 13 bases spanning the gap. Germline loops: CDR1 SGHVS, CDR2 FQNEAQ. This CDR3 spans 13 amino acids. For the CDR3, the DNA is TGTGCCAGCACCCCCGGACGGGGTTCACCCCTCCACTTT. The encoded protein is CASTPGRGSPLHF.

DNA for the CDR3: TGTGCCAGCAGCTTATACCTCTCGGGAACCGGGGAGCTGTTTTTT. This codes for CASSLYLSGTGELFF. This chain links TRBV7-2 with TRBJ2-2; a weak D match, TRBD2 (5 bases). The V and J ends lost 2 bases and 5 bases respectively, with 12 bases between them. The CDR3 is 15 amino acids. CDR1 SGHTA and CDR2 FQGNSA come from the germline V gene.

The chain uses TRBV19 and TRBJ2-7, with a possible D match to TRBD1 (6 bases). Germline assignment: CDR1 LNHDA and CDR2 SQIVND (reference sequence). V was clipped by 5 bases and J by 4 bases, with 15 bases between them. The CDR3 spans 14 residues. The CDR3 spells CASSAVGAPYEQYF. For the CDR3, the DNA is TGTGCCAGTAGTGCCGTGGGGGCCCCTTACGAGCAGTACTTC.

This rearrangement joins TRBV9 to TRBJ2-1; perhaps TRBD1 as D (7 bases). The V and J ends lost 4 bases and 5 bases respectively, with 13 bases between them. The CDR3 consists of 14 residues. Germline CDR1 is SGDLS and CDR2 is YYNGEE. The CDR3 protein is CASSPRDSHNEQFF. The CDR3 nucleotides read TGTGCCAGCAGCCCGCGGGACAGCCACAATGAGCAGTTCTTC.

This clone was detected only a few times. V usage is TRBV4-2 and J usage is TRBJ2-6, with D possibly being TRBD2 (5 bases). V gave up 0 bases and J gave up 2 bases, with 26 bases separating them. There are 22 residues in the CDR3. CDR1 and CDR2 (germline): LGHNA, YNFKEQ. This CDR3 reads CASSQDWGDRGRGRAGANVLTF. DNA of the CDR3: TGTGCCAGCAGCCAAGATTGGGGAGATCGAGGGCGCGGTCGGGCTGGGGCCAACGTCCTGACTTTC.

V gene TRBV5-5 combines with J gene TRBJ2-7; no firm D call. In germline, CDR1 is SGHKS, CDR2 YYEKEE (reference sequence). This CDR3 contains 15 residues. V shed 1 base and J shed 0 bases, with 11 bases lying between them. The CDR3 here is CASSLRAISSYEQYF. The CDR3 DNA reads TGTGCCAGCAGCTTGCGCGCTATTAGCTCCTACGAGCAGTACTTC. The variable domain in full, with the rest retrieved from reference TRBV5-5 and TRBJ2-7, is DAGVTQSPTHLIKTRGQQVTLRCSPISGHKSVSWYQQVLGQGPQFIFQYYEKEERGRGNFPDRFSARQFPNYSSELNVNALLLGDSALYLCASSLRAISSYEQYFGPGTRLTVT.

V and J are TRBV28 and TRBJ2-3; TRBD2 aligns across 7 bases. Germline CDR1 is MDHEN and CDR2 is SYDVKM. The J segment lost 2 bases and the V segment lost 8 bases, leaving 13 bases of the junction unmatched. The CDR3 sequence is 16 residues long. This CDR3 is CASSGTGLMVTDTQYF. The CDR3 coding sequence is TGTGCCAGCTCCGGGACGGGACTAATGGTCACAGATACGCAGTATTTT.

The table lists this clone with a few counts. The rearrangement joins TRBV4-1 to TRBJ1-1; a weak D match, TRBD1 (6 bases). The CDR3 consists of 15 residues. Germline V gene data show CDR1 as MGHRA and CDR2 as YSYEKL. V was clipped by 1 base and J by 6 bases, with 15 bases between them. CDR3 DNA: TGCGCCAGCAGCCAAGCTTCAGGGGCCGCGGCTGAAGCTTTCTTT. This encodes CASSQASGAAAEAFF.

The chain couples TRBV7-2 to TRBJ2-3; D is ambiguous. The CDR3 is 12 amino acids. The V end was cut by 8 bases, the J end by 1 base, with 7 bases between. CDR1 SGHTA and CDR2 FQGNSA come from the germline V gene. The chain's CDR3 is CASARGTDTQYF. The CDR3, as DNA: TGTGCCAGCGCCCGGGGCACAGATACGCAGTATTTT. Supplemented by reference TRBV7-2 and TRBJ2-3, the full variable domain reads GAGVSQSPSNKVTEKGKDVELRCDPISGHTALYWYRQSLGQGLEFLIYFQGNSAPDKSGLPSDRFSAERTGGSVSTLTIQRTQQEDSAVYLCASARGTDTQYFGPGTRLTVL.

In its sample, this clone was seen once. V gene TRBV7-3 combines with J gene TRBJ2-3; 9 bases are shared with TRBD2. The CDR3 totals 16 residues. CDR1 is SGHTA and CDR2 is FQGTGA in the germline V gene. V shed 0 bases and J 1 base; nucleotides not matched to a gene: 2. DNA for the CDR3: TGTGCCAGCAGCTTAACGTCTAGCGGGGGCACAGATACGCAGTATTTT. As protein: CASSLTSSGGTDTQYF.

The chain combines TRBV3-1 (or the pseudogene TRBV3-2) with TRBJ2-5; 8 nucleotides align to TRBD1. This CDR3 is built from 15 residues. CDR1 LGHDT and CDR2 YNNKEL come from the germline V gene (reference sequence). The V and J ends lost 2 bases and 4 bases, in that order; junction bases with no gene match: 6. CDR3 DNA sequence: TGTGCCAGCAGCCAACGACAGGGGATGTCAGAGACCCAGTACTTC. This translates into CASSQRQGMSETQYF.

This chain uses TRBV5-1 with TRBJ2-5, with D perhaps TRBD2 (6 bases). The V end was cut by 6 bases, the J end by 7 bases, with 16 bases between. Per the germline V gene, CDR1 is SGHRS and CDR2 is YFSETQ. This CDR3 comprises 13 residues. In DNA, the CDR3 is TGCGCCAGCACCCTCCAGCAGGGAGGGACCCAGTACTTC. Protein product: CASTLQQGGTQYF.

Regarding this clone: The junction departs from the called germline gene at one end, perhaps through a read error. The CDR3 sequence: CVSSSRDRAYGYTF. CDR3 in DNA: TGTGTCAGCAGCTCGCGGGACAGGGCCTATGGCTACACCTTC. The V and J genes are TRBV28 and TRBJ1-2, with TRBD1 identical over 9 bases. Germline values: CDR1 MDHEN, CDR2 SYDVKM. This CDR3 is built from 14 residues.

The V and J genes are TRBV9 and TRBJ2-2, with 8 bases fitting TRBD2. Germline V gene data show CDR1 as SGDLS and CDR2 as YYNGEE. The CDR3 covers 16 residues. Losses at the gene ends were 4 bases for V and 6 bases for J; bases not matched to a gene: 11. The CDR3 nucleotides read TGTGCCAGCAGCACCCAATCCCGGACTAGCCCCGGGGAGCTGTTTTTT. As protein: CASSTQSRTSPGELFF.

The V call is TRBV29-1, the J call TRBJ1-1; 7 positions agree with TRBD1. The germline CDR1 and CDR2 sequences are SQVTM and ANQGSEA. V was pared by 4 bases and J by 0 bases, with 5 bases of the junction left unmatched. CDR3 length: 14 amino acids. CDR3 region: CSVVFRGMNTEAFF. The CDR3 DNA sequence: TGCAGCGTTGTATTCAGGGGGATGAACACTGAAGCTTTCTTT. Full variable domain (missing parts from reference TRBV29-1 and TRBJ1-1): SAVISQKPSRDICQRGTSLTIQCQVDSQVTMMFWYRQQPGQSLTLIATANQGSEATYESGFVIDKFPISRPNLTFSTLTVSNMSPEDSSIYLCSVVFRGMNTEAFFGQGTRLTVV.

The chain uses TRBV10-2 and TRBJ1-6; perhaps TRBD1 as D (5 bases). The germline V and J ends were trimmed by 6 bases and 5 bases, with 14 bases remaining between them. CDR1 and CDR2 (germline): WSHSY, SAAADI. This CDR3 spans 15 amino acids. CDR3 protein: CASRALSGNNSPLHF. In nucleotides, the CDR3 is TGCGCCAGCAGAGCTTTATCAGGGAATAATTCACCCCTCCACTTT.